Following are 17 T cell receptor beta chains from one sample sequenced in a study of PD-L1 blockade in urothelial cancer (dated by TCRdb to between 2016 and 2019). Receptor libraries were prepared by the immunoSEQ multiplex PCR assay. The immuneACCESS repertoire file appears here via TCRdb, limited to in-frame rearrangements. These files lack a portion of the clones; in checked studies, under half of the deficit traces to unresolved V genes, and the cause of the others is not known. The sample table contains 45,000 to 50,000 clones; only one count was recorded for about 91% of them. Of the sample, less than 4% falls within the top ten clones. Sequencing used PBMCs, obtained around atezolizumab (anti-PD-L1) treatment. The source is a man older than 75 with urothelial cancer.

The rearrangement uses TRBV7-8 and TRBJ1-5; D possibly corresponds to TRBD1 (6 bases). Deletions cut 5 bases from V and 4 bases from J, with 12 bases between. This CDR3 is built from 14 residues. CDR1 is SGHVS, CDR2 FQNEAQ, per germline. CDR3 sequence (DNA): TGTGCCAGCAGCATCGGGACACCGAATCAGCCCCAGCATTTT. Protein product: CASSIGTPNQPQHF.

V is TRBV25-1 and J is TRBJ1-1, with D possibly TRBD1 on 5 matching bases. Germline V lookup: CDR1 MGHDK, CDR2 SYGVNS. Trimming stripped 3 bases from V and 11 bases from J, with 19 bases between. The CDR3 contains 14 residues. CDR3 sequence reads: CASSDEQVGPRAFF. CDR3 nucleotide sequence: TGTGCCAGCAGTGACGAACAGGTGGGGCCAAGGGCTTTCTTT.

The chain joins TRBV5-1 to TRBJ2-7; 8 bases are a match to TRBD1. The germline V gene has CDR1 SGHRS and CDR2 YFSETQ. Trimming cost V 4 bases and J 4 bases; bases outside gene matches: 10. The CDR3 length is 15 residues. CDR3 loop: CASSPTGGWEYEQYF. CDR3 DNA sequence: TGCGCCAGCAGCCCCACAGGGGGATGGGAATACGAGCAGTACTTC.

The chain has TRBV10-3 and TRBJ2-3; 8 bases agree with TRBD2. The junction had 11 bases not matched to a gene; V was cut back by 3 bases and J by 3 bases. Germline V gene sequence: CDR1 ENHRY, CDR2 SYGVKD. The CDR3 is 17 amino acids. The CDR3 reads CAISDRVRGGGTDTQYF. CDR3 sequence (DNA): TGTGCCATCAGTGACAGGGTTCGGGGCGGGGGGACAGATACGCAGTATTTT.

The J gene is TRBJ2-5, the V gene TRBV19; D is possibly TRBD2 (5 bases). CDR1 and CDR2 (germline): LNHDA, SQIVND (reference sequence). Trimming pared 3 bases from V and 4 bases from J, leaving 12 bases between. The CDR3 consists of 14 residues. In nucleotides, the CDR3 is TGTGCCAGTAGTATGAGGGAGCTGAGAGAGACCCAGTACTTC. This encodes CASSMRELRETQYF.

The chain recombines TRBV10-2 with TRBJ2-7; 11 nucleotides match TRBD2. This CDR3 comprises 16 residues. V lost 6 bases and J lost 4; bases outside the gene matches: 11. The V gene's germline CDR1 is WSHSY and CDR2 SAAADI. In DNA, the CDR3 is TGCGCCAGCAGCGGTGGACTAGCGGGTTACCCATACGAGCAGTACTTC. The encoded protein is CASSGGLAGYPYEQYF.

The chain combines TRBV9 with TRBJ2-5; 8 bases line up with TRBD1. V shed 4 bases and J 2 bases; nucleotides not matched to a gene: 4. Germline CDR1 is SGDLS and CDR2 is YYNGEE. CDR3 length: 14 residues. The CDR3 nucleotides are TGTGCCAGCAGCTTCGGGACAGGTCAAGAGACCCAGTACTTC. Protein sequence: CASSFGTGQETQYF.

The chain has TRBV6-6 and TRBJ1-1, with 7 nucleotides matching TRBD1. CDR3 length equals 12 residues. The germline V gene encodes CDR1 MNHNY and CDR2 SVGAGI (reference sequence). V trimming: 4 bases; J trimming: 7 bases; junction bases outside the gene matches: 3. The CDR3 DNA follows: TGTGCCAGCAGTTTCCGGGACAGTGAAGCTTTCTTT. Its translation: CASSFRDSEAFF.

The chain combines TRBV7-9 with TRBJ2-7; the D gene is possibly TRBD2 (5 bases). Germline CDR1 is SEHNR and CDR2 is FQNEAQ (reference sequence). The CDR3 totals 14 residues. V lost 5 bases, J lost 5 bases, and 16 bases lay in between. This chain's CDR3 is CASSPTGSTNEQYF. The CDR3 DNA reads as TGTGCCAGCAGCCCGACGGGGTCGACGAACGAGCAGTACTTC.

The chain has TRBV5-1 and TRBJ2-2, with TRBD2 identical over 7 bases. With V trimmed by 0 bases and J by 1 base, 6 bases remained unmatched. The CDR3 sequence is 17 residues long. Germline CDR1 SGHRS, CDR2 YFSETQ. CDR3 DNA: TGCGCCAGCAGCTTGGTTGCTAGCGGAGGGAACACCGGGGAGCTGTTTTTT. This codes for CASSLVASGGNTGELFF.

The rearrangement links TRBV19 to TRBJ1-4; 7 positions match TRBD1. V shed 8 bases and J 0 bases; nucleotides not matched to a gene: 6. Per germline, CDR1 LNHDA and CDR2 SQIVND (reference sequence). The CDR3 is made up of 15 amino acids. The CDR3 coding sequence is TGTGCCAGTCGGACAGGTCTTGCAACTAATGAAAAACTGTTTTTT. Its translation: CASRTGLATNEKLFF.

This rearrangement joins TRBV11-2 to TRBJ2-3; D gene uncertain. The germline V gene has CDR1 SGHAT and CDR2 FQNNGV. The CDR3 extends over 15 amino acids. The ends were cut back, 1 base at V and 2 bases at J, with 10 bases in the middle. This chain's CDR3 is CASSLGYTDTDTQYF. In nucleotides, the CDR3 is TGTGCCAGCAGCTTAGGTTACACCGACACAGATACGCAGTATTTT.

V is TRBV6-5 and J is TRBJ1-1; D is unclear. This CDR3 contains 16 residues. Trimming took off 2 bases at V and 0 bases at J, with 13 bases between the two ends. Germline CDR1 is MNHEY and CDR2 is SVGAGI. The CDR3 DNA reads as TGTGCCAGCAGTTACACGAGAGGGTATATGAACACTGAAGCTTTCTTT. This codes for CASSYTRGYMNTEAFF.

The genes are TRBV7-9 and TRBJ1-1, with a tentative D call TRBD1 (5 bases). V was trimmed by 6 bases and J by 0 bases, leaving 8 bases between them. The CDR3 consists of 13 residues. The germline V gene has CDR1 SEHNR and CDR2 FQNEAQ (reference sequence). Here the CDR3 reads CASSDSLNTEAFF. Here the CDR3 DNA reads TGTGCCAGCAGTGACAGCCTGAACACTGAAGCTTTCTTT.

The chain is built from TRBV19 and TRBJ2-1; 8 bases match TRBD1. Unmatched junction bases numbered 10, after V lost 5 bases and J lost 10 bases. CDR1 LNHDA and CDR2 SQIVND come from the germline V gene (reference sequence). CDR3 size: 14 residues. The CDR3 sequence: CASSLRAGGWEQFF. The CDR3 DNA reads as TGTGCCAGTAGTTTAAGAGCAGGGGGCTGGGAGCAGTTCTTC.

The gene calls are TRBV10-3 and TRBJ1-1; 8 nucleotides match TRBD1. Trimming cost V 6 bases and J 0 bases; bases outside gene matches: 6. Germline assignment: CDR1 ENHRY and CDR2 SYGVKD. The CDR3 spans 15 residues. CDR3 nucleotide sequence: TGTGCCATCAGCGCCGGGACAGGTATGAACACTGAAGCTTTCTTT. Protein: CAISAGTGMNTEAFF.

This clone occurred a few times. The chain couples TRBV5-6 to TRBJ1-2; no clear D. Germline-derived CDR1 and CDR2 are SGHDT and YYEEEE. CDR3 length: 11 residues. V was pared by 2 bases and J by 12 bases, with 11 bases between. In DNA, the CDR3 is TGTGCCAGCAGCTTTGACAAGGTGGACACCTTC. Translated, it gives CASSFDKVDTF.